The sample holds a few counts of the clone carrying this T cell receptor (beta chain). No antigen is known for it. ViraFEST used viral peptide pools to expand antigen-specific CD4+ T cells before sequencing. Having been cultured for 10 days, the cells underwent CD4+ T cell isolation. Vaccine administered to participants consisted of two doses of either BNT162b2 or mRNA-1273. Replacing half the medium with IL-2 medium was done on days 3 and 7. This entry belongs to a study of vaccination effects on CD4 cells after COVID-19. Some clones are missing from TCRdb's copy, which holds only in-frame ones; the method was immunoSEQ multiplex PCR. In the table there are roughly 14,000 clones, over 60% of which are singletons. The CDR3 consists of 17 residues. Germline assignment: CDR1 MNHNY and CDR2 SVGAGI (reference sequence). V dropped 5 bases and J dropped 8; count of bases not matched to a gene: 9.

The source was CD4+ T cells from PBMCs cultured with SARS-CoV-2 spike peptides, collected after COVID-19 vaccination. This chain connects TRBV6-6 to TRBJ2-1, with 16 nucleotides matching TRBD2. The receptor was isolated from a human donor who received a COVID-19 vaccine. DNA of the CDR3: TGTGCCAGCAGTCTGGGACTAGCGGGAGGGCCCTCGGATGAGCAGTTCTTC. As protein: CASSLGLAGGPSDEQFF.